This T cell receptor beta chain derives from a study of regulatory T cells in long-lasting Graves disease. Arm-PCR of CDR3 regions and iRepertoire HTBI primers were used to build TCR beta libraries. Using its own MiXCR run on the multiplex PCR reads, TCRdb lists one record per CDR3 protein. The table records over 500,000 distinct CDR3 sequences, 15% to 20% of them present only once. In its sample, this clonotype was seen many times. The antigen remains unidentified. Looked up from germline, CDR1 is SGHNT and CDR2 is YENEEA. The germline V and J ends were trimmed by 5 bases and 3 bases, with 11 bases remaining between them. The CDR3 is 14 residues long. The time point was: newly diagnosed GD, antithyroid drugs for less than 3 months. TCR sequences were obtained from RNA taken from PBMCs. General study results and limits: Those with persistent disease had in common more public clonotypes (fewer than 3,000) than new patients (roughly 1,000). TRBV28, TRBJ1-2 and TRBJ2-5 were favored in persistent disease.

This sample was also put to use in a study of T cells in Graves' hyperthyroidism and ophthalmopathy. This second study notes: These patients, aged 18 to 65, had recently diagnosed hyperthyroidism lasting under 2 months. Most expanded thyroid clonotypes above 0.001 also appeared in blood.

The starting material was peripheral blood mononuclear cells (PBMCs), obtained at new diagnosis, from a patient treated with antithyroid drugs. This TCR derives from a man younger than 30 with Graves disease. The V call is TRBV11-3, the J call TRBJ2-1; the D is unclear. CDR3 coding DNA: TGTGCCAGCAGCAACCCGACGAACTACAATGAGCAGTTCTTC. Encoded protein: CASSNPTNYNEQFF.